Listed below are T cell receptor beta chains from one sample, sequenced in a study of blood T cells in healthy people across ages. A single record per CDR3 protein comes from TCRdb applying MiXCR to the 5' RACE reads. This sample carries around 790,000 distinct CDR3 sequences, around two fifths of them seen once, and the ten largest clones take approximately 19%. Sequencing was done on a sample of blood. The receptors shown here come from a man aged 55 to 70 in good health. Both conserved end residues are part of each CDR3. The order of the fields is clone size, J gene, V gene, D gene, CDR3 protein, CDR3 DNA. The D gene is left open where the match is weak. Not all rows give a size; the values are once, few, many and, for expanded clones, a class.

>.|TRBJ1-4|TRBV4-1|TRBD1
CASSRTGGAREKLFF
TGCGCCAGCAGCCGAACAGGGGGCGCAAGGGAAAAACTGTTTTTT
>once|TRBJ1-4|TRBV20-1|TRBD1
CSVEGGPEKLFF
TGCAGTGTTGAAGGGGGCCCTGAAAAACTGTTTTTT
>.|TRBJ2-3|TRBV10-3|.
CAIRAPGPYTDTQYF
TGTGCCATCAGGGCCCCGGGACCATACACAGATACGCAGTATTTT
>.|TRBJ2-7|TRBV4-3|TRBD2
CTSSQDRASGYEQYF
TGCACCAGCAGCCAAGATCGGGCTAGCGGATACGAGCAGTACTTC
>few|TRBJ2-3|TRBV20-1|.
CSAWASTDTQYF
TGCAGTGCTTGGGCTTCCACAGATACGCAGTATTTT
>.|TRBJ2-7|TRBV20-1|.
CSATPPDFSYEQYF
TGCAGTGCTACCCCCCCGGACTTCTCCTACGAGCAGTACTTC
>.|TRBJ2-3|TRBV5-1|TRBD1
CASSLRDRGPDTQYF
TGCGCCAGCAGCTTGCGGGACAGGGGACCAGATACGCAGTATTTT
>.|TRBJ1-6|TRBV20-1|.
CSDAGENSPLHF
TGCAGTGACGCAGGGGAAAATTCACCCCTCCACTTT
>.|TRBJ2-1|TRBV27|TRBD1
CASSFGTAYNEQFF
TGTGCCAGCAGTTTCGGGACAGCCTACAATGAGCAGTTCTTC
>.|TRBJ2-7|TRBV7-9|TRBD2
CASSYTSGSSQYF
TGTGCCAGCAGCTACACTAGCGGGTCCTCGCAGTACTTC
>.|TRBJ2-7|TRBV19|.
CASSIAQFYEQYF
TGTGCCAGTAGTATCGCCCAGTTTTACGAGCAGTACTTC
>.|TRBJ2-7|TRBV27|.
CASSLAGFGYYGQYF
TGTGCCAGCAGTTTGGCGGGGTTCGGCTACTACGGGCAGTACTTC
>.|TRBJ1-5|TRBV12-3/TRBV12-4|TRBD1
CASSLETGGRWPQHF
TGTGCCAGCAGTTTAGAGACAGGGGGTAGATGGCCCCAGCATTTT
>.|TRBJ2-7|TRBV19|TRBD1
CASLGQSPYEQYF
TGTGCCAGCCTGGGACAGTCCCCCTACGAGCAGTACTTC
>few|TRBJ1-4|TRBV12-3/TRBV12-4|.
CASSFGWELFF
TGTGCCAGCAGTTTCGGCTGGGAACTGTTTTTT
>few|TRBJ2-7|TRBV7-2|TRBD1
CASSLGQGTEYF
TGTGCCAGCAGCCTCGGACAGGGGACGGAGTACTTC
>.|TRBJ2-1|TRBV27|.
CASSLIGNTGDNEQFF
TGTGCCAGCAGTTTAATTGGAAACACCGGGGACAATGAGCAGTTCTTC
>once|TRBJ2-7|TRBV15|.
CATSRGTGRGQYF
TGTGCCACCAGCAGAGGGACAGGGAGGGGGCAGTACTTC
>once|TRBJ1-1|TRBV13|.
CASSLRLMKTEAFF
TGTGCCAGCAGCTTAAGGCTAATGAAGACTGAAGCTTTCTTT